This T cell receptor (beta chain) came from a study of cytomegalovirus exposure and HLA in healthy donors. Study-wide context: As released early, the data held 65 million to 90 million unique TCRs from HLA-typed donors.

The PCR was carried out with 60 Vbeta primers and 13 Jbeta primers. Assay: immunoSEQ multiplex PCR; the TCRdb copy retains only in-frame clones and omits some. The table records nearly 110,000 clones, roughly 82% of them present only once. For this clone: Antigen specificity is unknown.

Study findings and constraints: Presence/absence analyses assumed roughly uniform sequencing depth across donors, which may not hold. The authors later found TCR association rates varying by HLA locus, with DRB1 most and HLA-C fewest. Most sequenced TCRs were rare (though some public TCRs occurred in many donors).

Per germline, CDR1 LNHDA and CDR2 SQIVND (reference sequence). Trimming removed 8 bases from V and 3 bases from J, with 31 bases in between. The CDR3 contains 19 residues. Sequenced input: PBMCs. The sequence derives from a woman in her forties or fifties in good health and CMV-seropositive. The rearrangement uses TRBV19 and TRBJ1-1; D is possibly TRBD1 (5 bases). In nucleotides, the CDR3 is TGTGCCAGTCAAAATCCGGCAGGGCAAGGTGGGGGGGATGACACTGAAGCTTTCTTT. Translated: CASQNPAGQGGGDDTEAFF.